This T cell receptor beta chain was sequenced during a study of T cell responses to AZD1222 COVID-19 vaccine. Study results and limitations: Within unmutated variant regions lay the reported targets of nearly half of spike-specific TCRs.

The CDR3 length is 15 residues. The germline V gene encodes CDR1 LNHDA and CDR2 SQIVND (reference sequence). The junction had 9 bases not matched to a gene; V was cut back by 5 bases and J by 3 bases. To note about this clone: Its specificity is not known.

Sequencing used immunoSEQ multiplex PCR; TCRdb keeps in-frame clones, though not all of them. The sample consists of 150,000 or so clones, more than 85% of them appearing once. The input for sequencing was peripheral blood, taken 28 days after the second AZD1222 dose. This receptor was identified in an adult who received the AZD1222 COVID-19 vaccine. V gene TRBV19 combines with J gene TRBJ1-2; 7 bases are shared with TRBD1. CDR3 nucleotide sequence: TGTGCCAGTAGTTCCCCCGGGACAGTCGACTATGGCTACACCTTC. It translates to CASSSPGTVDYGYTF.